The sequence of this T cell receptor beta chain was determined in a study of a mutant IDH1 vaccine in newly diagnosed glioma. Across the whole study: Of treated patients, about 60% were men and approximately 40% women, averaging about 37 years. Beforehand, treatment had been radiotherapy, temozolomide, or both; the majority received both.

The method was immunoSEQ multiplex PCR; TCRdb's version includes in-frame clones alone and lacks a portion of them. The profile covers 50,000 to 85,000 clones, with over 75% appearing a single time and more than 10% taken by the ten largest. The time point was: week 23, last vaccination. In every dose of vaccine, 300 ug of mutant IDH1 20-mer peptide was given alongside topical imiquimod. With regard to this clone: The target antigen is unknown.

Specimen: PBMCs, collected from a glioma patient whose treatment included an IDH1 peptide vaccine. This sequence was found in a man younger than 30 with glioma.

CDR3 in DNA: TGTGCCAGCAGCCCAACAGGGCTACAAGAGACCCAGTACTTC. This encodes CASSPTGLQETQYF. The gene calls are TRBV11-2 and TRBJ2-5; D is perhaps TRBD1 (6 bases). V was shortened by 5 bases and J by 2 bases, with 12 bases between the two germline ends. In germline, CDR1 is SGHAT, CDR2 FQNNGV. The CDR3 is made up of 14 amino acids.